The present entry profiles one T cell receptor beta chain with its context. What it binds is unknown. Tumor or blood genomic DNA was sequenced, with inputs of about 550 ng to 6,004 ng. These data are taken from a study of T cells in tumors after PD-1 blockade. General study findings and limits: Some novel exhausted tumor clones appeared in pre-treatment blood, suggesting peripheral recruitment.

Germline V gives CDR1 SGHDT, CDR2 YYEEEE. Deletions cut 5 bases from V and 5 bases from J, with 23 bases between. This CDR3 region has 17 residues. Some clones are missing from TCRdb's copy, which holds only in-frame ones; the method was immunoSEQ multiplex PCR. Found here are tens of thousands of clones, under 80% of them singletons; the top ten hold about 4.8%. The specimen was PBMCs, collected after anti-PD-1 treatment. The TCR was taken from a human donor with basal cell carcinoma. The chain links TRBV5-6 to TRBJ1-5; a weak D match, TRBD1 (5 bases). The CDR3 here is CASSYSNLGVDYQPQHF. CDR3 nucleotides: TGTGCCAGCAGTTACTCAAACCTAGGGGTCGATTATCAGCCCCAGCATTTT.